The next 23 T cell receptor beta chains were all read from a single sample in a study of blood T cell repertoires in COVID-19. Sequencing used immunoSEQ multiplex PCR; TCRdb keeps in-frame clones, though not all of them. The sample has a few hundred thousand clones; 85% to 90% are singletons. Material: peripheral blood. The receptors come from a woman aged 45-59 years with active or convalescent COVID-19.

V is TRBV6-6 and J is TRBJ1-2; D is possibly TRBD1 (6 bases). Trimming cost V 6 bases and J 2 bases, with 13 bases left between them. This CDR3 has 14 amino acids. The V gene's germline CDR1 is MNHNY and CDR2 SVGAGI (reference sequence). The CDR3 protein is CASRPEGGNYGYTF. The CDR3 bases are TGTGCCAGCAGACCCGAGGGGGGGAACTATGGCTACACCTTC.

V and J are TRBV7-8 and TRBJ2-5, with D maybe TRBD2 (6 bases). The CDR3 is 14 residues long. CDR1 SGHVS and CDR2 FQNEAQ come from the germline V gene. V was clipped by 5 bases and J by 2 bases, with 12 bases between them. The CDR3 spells CASSRDWAQETQYF. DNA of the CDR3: TGTGCCAGCAGCCGGGACTGGGCACAAGAGACCCAGTACTTC. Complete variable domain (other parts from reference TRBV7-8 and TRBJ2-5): GAGVSQSPRYKVAKRGQDVALRCDPISGHVSLFWYQQALGQGPEFLTYFQNEAQLDKSGLPSDRFFAERPEGSVSTLKIQRTQQEDSAVYLCASSRDWAQETQYFGPGTRLLVL.

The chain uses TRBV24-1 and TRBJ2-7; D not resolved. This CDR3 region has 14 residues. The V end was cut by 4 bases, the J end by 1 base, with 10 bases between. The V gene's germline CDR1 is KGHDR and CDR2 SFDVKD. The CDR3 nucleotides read TGTGCCACCAGTGAGCCTACGTATTCCTACGAGCAGTACTTC. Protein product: CATSEPTYSYEQYF.

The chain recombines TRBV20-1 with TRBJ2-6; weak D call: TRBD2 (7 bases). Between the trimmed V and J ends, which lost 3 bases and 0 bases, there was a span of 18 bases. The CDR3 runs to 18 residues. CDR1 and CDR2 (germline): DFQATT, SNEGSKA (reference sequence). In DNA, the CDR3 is TGCAGTGCTAGTTGGGGGGGCGCTCCTCTCTCTGGGGCCAACGTCCTGACTTTC. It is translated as CSASWGGAPLSGANVLTF.

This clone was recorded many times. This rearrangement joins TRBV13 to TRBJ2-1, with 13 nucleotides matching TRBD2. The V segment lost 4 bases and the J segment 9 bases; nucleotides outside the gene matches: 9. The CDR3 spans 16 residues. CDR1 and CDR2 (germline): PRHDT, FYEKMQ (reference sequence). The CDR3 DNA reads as TGTGCCAGCAGCTCCCGTCCGGGACTAGCGGGAACTGAGCAGTTCTTC. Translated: CASSSRPGLAGTEQFF.

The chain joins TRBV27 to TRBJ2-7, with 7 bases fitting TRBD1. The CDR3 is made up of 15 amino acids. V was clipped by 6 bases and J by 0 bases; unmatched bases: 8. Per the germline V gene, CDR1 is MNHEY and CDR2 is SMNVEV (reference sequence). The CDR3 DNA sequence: TGTGCCAGCAGCCTCCGGACAGGATTCTCCTACGAGCAGTACTTC. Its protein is CASSLRTGFSYEQYF.

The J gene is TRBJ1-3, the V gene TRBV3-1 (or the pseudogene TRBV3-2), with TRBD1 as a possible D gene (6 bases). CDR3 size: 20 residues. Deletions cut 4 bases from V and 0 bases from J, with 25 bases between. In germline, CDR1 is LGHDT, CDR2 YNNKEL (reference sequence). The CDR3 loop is CASSPTGITATSSSGNTIYF. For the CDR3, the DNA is TGTGCCAGCAGCCCAACAGGGATCACGGCCACCTCTTCCTCTGGAAACACCATATATTTT.

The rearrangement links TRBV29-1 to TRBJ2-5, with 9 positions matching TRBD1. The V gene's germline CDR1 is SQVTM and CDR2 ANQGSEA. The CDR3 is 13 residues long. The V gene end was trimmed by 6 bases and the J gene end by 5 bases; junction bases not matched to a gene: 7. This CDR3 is CSVNRGHWETQYF. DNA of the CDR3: TGCAGCGTCAACAGGGGGCATTGGGAGACCCAGTACTTC. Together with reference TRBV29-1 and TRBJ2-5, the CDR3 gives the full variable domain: SAVISQKPSRDICQRGTSLTIQCQVDSQVTMMFWYRQQPGQSLTLIATANQGSEATYESGFVIDKFPISRPNLTFSTLTVSNMSPEDSSIYLCSVNRGHWETQYFGPGTRLLVL.

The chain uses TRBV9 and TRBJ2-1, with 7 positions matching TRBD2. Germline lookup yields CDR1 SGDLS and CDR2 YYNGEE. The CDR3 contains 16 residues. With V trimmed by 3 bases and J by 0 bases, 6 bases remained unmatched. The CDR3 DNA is TGTGCCAGCAGCGCAGGTCTAGCGGCCTCCTACAATGAGCAGTTCTTC. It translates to CASSAGLAASYNEQFF.

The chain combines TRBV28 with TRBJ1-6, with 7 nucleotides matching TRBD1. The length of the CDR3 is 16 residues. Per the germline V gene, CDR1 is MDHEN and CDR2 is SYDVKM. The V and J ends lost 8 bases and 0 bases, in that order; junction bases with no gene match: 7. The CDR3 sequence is CASLSDRDSYNSPLHF. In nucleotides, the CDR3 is TGTGCCAGCTTATCAGACAGGGACTCCTATAATTCACCCCTCCACTTT.

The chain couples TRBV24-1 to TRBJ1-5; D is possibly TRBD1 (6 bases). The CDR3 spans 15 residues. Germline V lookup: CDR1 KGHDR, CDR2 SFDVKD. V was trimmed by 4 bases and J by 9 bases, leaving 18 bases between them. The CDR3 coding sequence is TGTGCCACCAGTGACCGTAGACAGGCCCCAGGGCCCCAGCATTTT. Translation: CATSDRRQAPGPQHF.

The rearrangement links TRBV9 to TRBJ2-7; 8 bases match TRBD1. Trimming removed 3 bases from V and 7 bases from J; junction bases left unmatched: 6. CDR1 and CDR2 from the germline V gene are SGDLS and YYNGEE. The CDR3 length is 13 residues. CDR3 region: CASSEGQGREQYF. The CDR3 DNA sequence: TGTGCCAGCAGCGAAGGACAGGGACGGGAGCAGTACTTC.

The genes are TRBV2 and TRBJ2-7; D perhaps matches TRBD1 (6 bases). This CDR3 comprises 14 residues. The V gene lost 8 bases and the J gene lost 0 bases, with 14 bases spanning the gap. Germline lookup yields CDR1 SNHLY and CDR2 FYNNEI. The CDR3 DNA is TGTGCCAGCTCGACAGGAATCCTCTCCTACGAGCAGTACTTC. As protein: CASSTGILSYEQYF.

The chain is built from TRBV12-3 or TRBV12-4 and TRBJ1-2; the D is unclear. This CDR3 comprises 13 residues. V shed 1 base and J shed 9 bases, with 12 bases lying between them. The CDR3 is CASSLVGPDRYTF. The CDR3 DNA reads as TGTGCCAGCAGTTTAGTTGGCCCAGATCGCTACACCTTC.

CDR3 sequence reads: CSVVKGQWLYEQYF. In DNA form, the CDR3 reads TGCAGCGTTGTTAAAGGACAGTGGCTCTACGAGCAGTACTTC. V is TRBV29-1 and J is TRBJ2-7; TRBD1 might be the D (6 bases). Trimming stripped 4 bases from V and 3 bases from J, with 16 bases between. Germline V gives CDR1 SQVTM, CDR2 ANQGSEA. This CDR3 region has 14 residues.

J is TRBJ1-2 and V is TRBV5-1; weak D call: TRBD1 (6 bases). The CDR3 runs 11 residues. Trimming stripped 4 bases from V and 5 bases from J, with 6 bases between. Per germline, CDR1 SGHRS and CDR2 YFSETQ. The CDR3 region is CASSQGYGYTF. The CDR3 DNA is TGCGCCAGCAGCCAGGGGTATGGCTACACCTTC.

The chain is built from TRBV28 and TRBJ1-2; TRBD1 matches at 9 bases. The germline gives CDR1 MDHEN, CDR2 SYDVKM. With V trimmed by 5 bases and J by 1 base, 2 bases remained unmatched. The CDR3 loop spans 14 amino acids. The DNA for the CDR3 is TGTGCCAGCAGTCCGACAGGGGGTAACTATGGCTACACCTTC. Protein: CASSPTGGNYGYTF.

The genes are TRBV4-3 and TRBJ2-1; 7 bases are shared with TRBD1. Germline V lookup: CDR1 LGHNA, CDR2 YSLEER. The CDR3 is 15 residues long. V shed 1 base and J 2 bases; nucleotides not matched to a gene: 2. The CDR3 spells CASSQGQGTYNEQFF. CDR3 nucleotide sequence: TGCGCCAGCAGCCAAGGACAGGGTACCTACAATGAGCAGTTCTTC.

The CDR3 sequence is CASSLAPGLAGVGNEQFF. CDR3 coding DNA: TGTGCCAGCAGCTTAGCCCCCGGACTAGCGGGAGTTGGCAATGAGCAGTTCTTC. The chain couples TRBV7-8 to TRBJ2-1, with 13 bases fitting TRBD2. The V gene's germline CDR1 is SGHVS and CDR2 FQNEAQ. After removal of 0 bases from V and 6 bases from J, the junction contained 8 bases not matched to a gene. CDR3 length: 18 amino acids.

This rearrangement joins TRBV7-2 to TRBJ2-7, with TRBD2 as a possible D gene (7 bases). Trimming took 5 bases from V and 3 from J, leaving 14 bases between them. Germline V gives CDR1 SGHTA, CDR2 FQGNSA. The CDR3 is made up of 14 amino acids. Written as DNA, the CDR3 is TGTGCCAGCAGCCAAGGGGGGGCGATCTACGAGCAGTACTTC. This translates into CASSQGGAIYEQYF. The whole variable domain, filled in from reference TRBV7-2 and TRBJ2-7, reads GAGVSQSPSNKVTEKGKDVELRCDPISGHTALYWYRQSLGQGLEFLIYFQGNSAPDKSGLPSDRFSAERTGGSVSTLTIQRTQQEDSAVYLCASSQGGAIYEQYFGPGTRLTVT.

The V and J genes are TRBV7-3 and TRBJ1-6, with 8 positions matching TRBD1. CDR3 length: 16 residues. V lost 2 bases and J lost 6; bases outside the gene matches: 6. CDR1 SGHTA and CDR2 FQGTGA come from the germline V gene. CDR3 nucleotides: TGTGCCAGCAGCTTATCAGGGGGCTGGGGTAATTCACCCCTCCACTTT. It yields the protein CASSLSGGWGNSPLHF.

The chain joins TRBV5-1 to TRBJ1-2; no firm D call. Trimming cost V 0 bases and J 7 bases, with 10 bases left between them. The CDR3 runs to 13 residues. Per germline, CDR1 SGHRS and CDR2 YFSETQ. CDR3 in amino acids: CASSLDTSPGYTF. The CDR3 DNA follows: TGCGCCAGCAGCTTGGATACTTCCCCTGGCTACACCTTC.

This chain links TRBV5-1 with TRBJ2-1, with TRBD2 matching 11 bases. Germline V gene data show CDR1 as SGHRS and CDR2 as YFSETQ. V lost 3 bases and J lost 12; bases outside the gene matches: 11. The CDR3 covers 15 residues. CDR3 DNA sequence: TGCGCCAGCAGCTCTTCTGGGACTAGCGGAAAGGGGCAGTTCTTC. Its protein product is CASSSSGTSGKGQFF.